The rows below give T cell receptor beta chains drawn from one sample of a study of long-term antiretroviral therapy in people with HIV. Some clones are missing from TCRdb's copy, which holds only in-frame ones; the method was immunoSEQ multiplex PCR. The data contain fewer than 40,000 clones, about three quarters of them singletons. The sequencing used unsorted PBMCs, collected 3.1 years after starting antiretroviral therapy. These receptors originate from a woman between 45 and 65 years old with HIV. The CDR3 runs from the conserved cysteine through the conserved F or W. D genes are given only for firm matches. Clone size is shown for a subset of rows, as once, few, many or a class of expanded clone.

>NA|TRBD1|TRBJ1-2|TRBV19
TGTGCCAGTAGTATTCTTCAGGGGGCGCGGTCCACTAACTATGGCTACACCTTC
CASSILQGARSTNYGYTF
>few|NA|TRBJ2-2|TRBV27
TGTGCCAGCAGGTCAGGGGCCGGGGAGCTGTTTTTT
CASRSGAGELFF
>NA|NA|TRBJ1-4|TRBV10-1
TGCGCCAGCAGTGAGACTAACAGGCCGCCTAATGAAAAACTGTTTTTT
CASSETNRPPNEKLFF
>NA|TRBD1|TRBJ2-2|TRBV5-1
TGCGCCAGCAGCTTAGACAGGGCGGACACCGGGGAGCTGTTTTTT
CASSLDRADTGELFF
>NA|NA|TRBJ1-2|TRBV11-2
TGTGCCAGCAGCCAGAGTAGGGACTACTATGGCTACACCTTC
CASSQSRDYYGYTF
>few|NA|TRBJ1-2|TRBV6-1
TGTGCCAGCAGTGGTAAACAGTTTACCTACACCTTC
CASSGKQFTYTF
>NA|NA|TRBJ2-3|TRBV5-6
TGTGCCAGCTTTGGAGCAACAGATACGCAGTATTTT
CASFGATDTQYF
>NA|NA|TRBJ2-1|TRBV28
TGTGCCAGCAGTTTTGGGACAAAATACAATGAGCAGTTCTTC
CASSFGTKYNEQFF
>NA|TRBD1|TRBJ2-5|TRBV5-4
TGTGCCAGCAGCGCAGGGACAGACCAAGAGACCCAGTACTTC
CASSAGTDQETQYF
>once|TRBD2|TRBJ2-7|TRBV7-9
TGTGCCAGCAGCCCGGTGCAGCGGGGGGGTAGTATGCAGCAGTACTTC
CASSPVQRGGSMQQYF
>NA|TRBD1|TRBJ1-2|TRBV6-1
TGTGCCAGCAGTGACAGGACAGGGGGCAACTATGGCTACACCTTC
CASSDRTGGNYGYTF
>NA|TRBD2|TRBJ2-1|TRBV30
TGTGCCTGGAGGGTAGCGGGGGGGCGTGGTGAGCAGTTCTTC
CAWRVAGGRGEQFF
>NA|NA|TRBJ1-5|TRBV6-5
TGTGCCAGCGCGGCAGGGAATAGCAATCAGCCCCAGCATTTT
CASAAGNSNQPQHF
>NA|TRBD1|TRBJ1-5|TRBV2
TGTGCCAGCAGTAAGACTCAGGGGGGGGATCAGCCCCAGCATTTT
CASSKTQGGDQPQHF
>NA|NA|TRBJ1-1|TRBV27
TGTGCCAGCAGTTTAGGTCCTGAAGCTTTCTTT
CASSLGPEAFF
>NA|NA|TRBJ1-5|TRBV7-9
TGTGCCAGCAGCTTAGCGGAACCCCTAGATGGACAGCCCCAGCATTTT
CASSLAEPLDGQPQHF
>NA|TRBD2|TRBJ2-2|TRBV2
TGTGCCAGCAGTGAGAGCGGGGTACACACCGGGGAGCTGTTTTTT
CASSESGVHTGELFF
>NA|TRBD2|TRBJ2-2|TRBV15
TGTGCCACCAGCAGAGATTCGGCGGGGGGGCGGGAGCTGTTTTTT
CATSRDSAGGRELFF
>NA|NA|TRBJ1-1|TRBV18
TGTGCCAGCTCACCTTCAGTCGGCACTGAAGCTTTCTTT
CASSPSVGTEAFF
>NA|TRBD1|TRBJ2-2|TRBV7-8
TGTGCCAGCAGCTTAATGGGACAGGGGTACACCGGGGAGCTGTTTTTT
CASSLMGQGYTGELFF
>once|TRBD1|TRBJ1-3|TRBV9
TGTGCCAGCACCCCAGGGGGGACAGGGGCTGGAAACACCATATATTTT
CASTPGGTGAGNTIYF
>NA|TRBD2|TRBJ2-3|TRBV27
TGTGCCAGCAGAGATATGAGCGGGGGCAAATCAGATACGCAGTATTTT
CASRDMSGGKSDTQYF
>NA|NA|TRBJ2-3|TRBV27
TGTGCCAGCAGTTTACCCACAGATACGCAGTATTTT
CASSLPTDTQYF
>NA|TRBD2|TRBJ2-7|TRBV27
TGTGCCAGCAGTCGACTAGGGACTATCTACGAGCAGTACTTC
CASSRLGTIYEQYF
>NA|NA|TRBJ1-3|TRBV15
TGTGCCACCAGCAGAGACAGGGTTGGAAACACCATATATTTT
CATSRDRVGNTIYF
>few|NA|TRBJ1-2|TRBV27
TGTGCCAGCAAGGGTAGCAGGGACGGCTATGGCTACACCTTC
CASKGSRDGYGYTF
>NA|NA|TRBJ1-6|TRBV9
TGTGCCAGCAGCGCCGGCGGACAGTATAATTCACCCCTCCACTTT
CASSAGGQYNSPLHF
>NA|NA|TRBJ1-5|TRBV6-5
TGTGCCAGCAGTTACTCGTTACACAATAATCAGCCCCAGCATTTT
CASSYSLHNNQPQHF
>NA|TRBD2|TRBJ2-5|TRBV18
TGTGCCAGCTCACCTCCAGGACTAGCGGGGGGGCAAGAGACCCAGTACTTC
CASSPPGLAGGQETQYF
>NA|NA|TRBJ1-5|TRBV5-1
TGCGCCAGCAGCTTGGCGGGGGACAGCAATCAGCCCCAGCATTTT
CASSLAGDSNQPQHF
>NA|TRBD1|TRBJ1-1|TRBV5-1
TGCGCCAGCAGCCACCGGACAGGCGGGAATGAAGCTTTCTTT
CASSHRTGGNEAFF
>few|NA|TRBJ1-3|TRBV30
TGTGCCTGGAGTGTTGGGTATCCGAACACCATATATTTT
CAWSVGYPNTIYF
>NA|NA|TRBJ1-3|TRBV6-5
TGTGCCAGCAAGGGGACTCGAGCCCCTGGAAACACCATATATTTT
CASKGTRAPGNTIYF
>NA|TRBD1|TRBJ2-3|TRBV4-1
TGCGCCAGCAGCCCTGGACAGGGTAGAACAGATACGCAGTATTTT
CASSPGQGRTDTQYF
>NA|TRBD2|TRBJ2-3|TRBV18
TGTGCCAGCTCGCCTACTAGCGGGGGCACAGATACGCAGTATTTT
CASSPTSGGTDTQYF
>few|TRBD1|TRBJ1-2|TRBV30
TGTGCCTGGAGTTCCCGGACAGGGCCTATGCGCTACACCTTC
CAWSSRTGPMRYTF
>NA|NA|TRBJ1-5|TRBV9
TGTGCCACCGCCGAAGAGGGCTCGGGCAATCAGCCCCAGCATTTT
CATAEEGSGNQPQHF
>NA|TRBD1|TRBJ1-3|TRBV29-1
TGCAGCGCATCGACAGGGGGGAGCTCTGGAAACACCATATATTTT
CSASTGGSSGNTIYF
>few|NA|TRBJ1-3|TRBV5-1
TGCGCCAGCAGCTATCAGGAGACTAGGTCTGGAAACACCATATATTTT
CASSYQETRSGNTIYF
>NA|TRBD1|TRBJ2-3|TRBV29-1
TGCAGCTTACTTGGGGACAGAACAAGAGGCACAGATACGCAGTATTTT
CSLLGDRTRGTDTQYF
>NA|TRBD1|TRBJ1-5|TRBV5-1
TGCGCCAGCAGCCCCGGGACAGTTAATCAGCCCCAGCATTTT
CASSPGTVNQPQHF